This TCR beta chain was retrieved from a study of cytomegalovirus exposure and HLA in healthy donors. In the case of this clone: Its antigen is not known.

The junction had 4 bases not matched to a gene; V was cut back by 5 bases and J by 4 bases. Germline CDR1 reads GTSNPN; CDR2 reads SVGIG (reference sequence). This CDR3 comprises 12 residues. General study results and limits: HLA-A and HLA-B allele assignments for most subjects were reportedly predicted accurately using TCR beta sequences. Later genetic work tied a missense DCLRE1C variant to beta-chain V and J trimming.

PCR used 60 Vbeta primers and 13 Jbeta primers. The repertoire was sequenced with immunoSEQ multiplex PCR; TCRdb's copy has only in-frame clones and lacks some. The sample carries under 150,000 clones, around 83% recorded once. This TCR came from a man aged 40-50 years in good health and CMV-seropositive. Sequenced material: PBMCs. The chain has TRBV30 and TRBJ1-2; TRBD1 matches at 7 bases. CDR3 protein: CAWSGTAYGYTF. CDR3 DNA: TGTGCCTGGTCCGGGACAGCCTATGGCTACACCTTC.